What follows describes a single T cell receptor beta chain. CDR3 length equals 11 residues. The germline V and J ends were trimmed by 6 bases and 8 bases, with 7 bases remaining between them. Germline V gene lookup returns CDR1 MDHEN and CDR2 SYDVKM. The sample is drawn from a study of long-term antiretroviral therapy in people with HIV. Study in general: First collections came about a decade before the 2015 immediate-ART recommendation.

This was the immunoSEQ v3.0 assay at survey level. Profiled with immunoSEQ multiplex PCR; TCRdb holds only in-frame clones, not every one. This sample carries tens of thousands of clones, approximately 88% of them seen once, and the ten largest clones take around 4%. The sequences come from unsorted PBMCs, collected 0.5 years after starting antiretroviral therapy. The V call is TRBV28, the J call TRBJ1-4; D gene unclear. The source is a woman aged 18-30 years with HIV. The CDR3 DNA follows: TGTGCCAGCAGCTCCTCCGAAAAACTGTTTTTT. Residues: CASSSSEKLFF.